This TCR beta chain originates from a study of shared clonotypes between healthy human individuals (dated by TCRdb to the early 2020s). Context from the whole study: Three men and two women, aged 18 to 49 years, made up the cohort. For each donor, CD4 naive and CD4 memory were each run on three plates, CD8 naive on two plates, and CD8 memory on one plate. To estimate repertoire size and how much clonotypes are shared between individuals, the study performed deep sequencing of blood TCR repertoires from roughly five healthy adults. Libraries were prepared and TCR repertoires were sequenced by different laboratories using diverse techniques, in order to increase sequencing depth and limit assay-specific biases. Leukapheresis yielded between about 0.94 and 10 billion PBMCs per donor.

Using the deep immunoSEQ assay, multiplex PCR amplified TCR CDR3 regions from genomic DNA. Extracted genomic DNA from each cell subset was distributed evenly across all wells of several immunoSEQ 96-well plates, and each plate was treated as a replicate. Each replicate PCR for sorted subsets received about 210 ng genomic DNA, equal to roughly 30,000 T cell genomes. The purified libraries were quantified using a Qubit 3.0 fluorometer, sized with a Bioanalyzer 2100, and then quantified again using the KAPA Library Quantification kit. A separate single-read 150-cycle Illumina NextSeq 550 flow cell was used to sequence each immunoSEQ 96-well plate. The original methods were these. The immunoSEQ output contained only junctional sequences without quality scores, so filtering could not match that applied to full-length reads. To assign V/J genes and CDR3, sequences were annotated against IMGT germline references using PyIR, a Python wrapper for IgBLAST v1.9. Reads were removed for weak V/J assignments (E-value above 1e-6), missing CDR3, stop codons, out-of-frame junctions, or ambiguous translated residues. V3J clonotypes were defined as sequences sharing the same inferred V gene, J gene, and CDR3 amino acid sequence. To compute the percentage overlap between repertoires, the number of shared unique clonotypes was divided by the size of the smaller repertoire. Three approaches were used to assess repertoire richness: RTK rarefaction, the Chao1 estimator, and Recon v2.1 estimates of unobserved clonotypes. Generation probabilities for all TCRbeta clonotypes obtained by the gDNA method from a handful of donors were computed using OLGA. What TCRdb holds here is the immuneACCESS table cut down to in-frame rearrangements. Part of the clones is not present; checked against another copy, under half of the missing clones reflect an unresolved V gene, and the others are unexplained. Clone size and the V and J calls come from that table; the DNA yielded D and trimming. Counted in this sample were around 620,000 clones; 85% to 95% of them appeared once. Around 0.11% of the sample lies in the top ten.

Overall study outcomes, separate from this receptor: Across a few donors, approximately 4.6% of naive CD4, approximately 3.6% of naive CD8, about 2.3% of memory CD4, and approximately 0.4% of memory CD8 clonotypes were shared. Sampling was restricted to blood, and TCR repertoires in tissues likely differ from the TCR repertoires found in blood. Incomplete sequencing was indicated by rarefaction of sorted-subset datasets, despite the large sequencing depth. Compared with non-shared clonotypes, clonotypes shared by all four sorted-subset donors had higher generation probabilities. Pairwise subsampling led to the expectation that sequencing depth would affect the degree of clonotype sharing among donors. Because the study included a small number of donors, the genetic and exposure-history diversity represented was limited. Estimated clonotype richness was generally larger for naive than for memory subsets.

Worth noting for this clone: Its specific antigen is unknown. Per-nucleotide qualities are absent, and no much larger clonotype sits a single base away.

CD8 naive samples were CD45RO-negative cells positively selected for CCR7, giving a CD45RA+CCR7+ population that excluded TemRA cells. Donors were healthy HIV-negative adults with no recently reported acute infections or vaccinations. Every donor was a Caucasian adult living in Nashville, Tennessee, USA. Blood was obtained by leukapheresis, after which PBMCs were separated by Ficoll-Histopaque density gradient centrifugation and cryopreserved in liquid nitrogen vapor phase. Analytical flow cytometry was used to check the purity and quantity of every magnetically sorted T cell population. Each sorted fraction had its genomic DNA isolated and then quantified by UV absorbance on a Nanodrop 2000c. Taken from the germline V gene, the CDR1 and CDR2 loops are KGHSH and LQKENI. Here V drops 4 bases and J drops 6 bases, and the junction holds 5 bases not matched to any gene. The CDR3 holds 14 amino acids from the cysteine to the phenylalanine. The retained sequence is limited to the CDR3, 42 bases, with the frame set at the first base.

The chain links TRBV18 with TRBJ2-3; 9 central bases correspond to TRBD2. The material sequenced was naive CD8+ T cells sorted from blood. What this sample's cell subset or site label stands for: CD45RA+CCR7+. This receptor was identified in a woman aged 25 to 39 in good health. Here the CDR3 is given as CASSQGLAPDTQYF. The nucleotide sequence is given as TGTGCCAGCTCACAGGGACTAGCCCCTGATACGCAGTATTTT. Reference TRBV18 and TRBJ2-3 proteins supply the regions before and after the CDR3; the full variable domain is: NAGVMQNPRHLVRRRGQEARLRCSPMKGHSHVYWYRQLPEEGLKFMVYLQKENIIDESGMPKERFSAEFPKEGPSILRIQQVVRGDSAAYFCASSQGLAPDTQYFGPGTRLTVL.